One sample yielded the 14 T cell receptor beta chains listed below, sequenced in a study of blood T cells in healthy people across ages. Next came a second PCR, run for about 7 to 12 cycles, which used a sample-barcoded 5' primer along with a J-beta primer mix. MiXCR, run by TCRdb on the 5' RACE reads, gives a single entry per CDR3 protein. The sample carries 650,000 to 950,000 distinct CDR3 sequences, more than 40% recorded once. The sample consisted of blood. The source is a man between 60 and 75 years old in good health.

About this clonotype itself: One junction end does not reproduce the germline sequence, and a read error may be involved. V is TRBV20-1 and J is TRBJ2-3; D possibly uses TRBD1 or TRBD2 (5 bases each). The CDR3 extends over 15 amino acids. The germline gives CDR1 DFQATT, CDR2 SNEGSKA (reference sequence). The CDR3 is CSASRDPRTTDAQYF. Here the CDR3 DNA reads TGCAGTGCTAGCCGGGACCCGAGAACAACAGATGCGCAGTATTTT.

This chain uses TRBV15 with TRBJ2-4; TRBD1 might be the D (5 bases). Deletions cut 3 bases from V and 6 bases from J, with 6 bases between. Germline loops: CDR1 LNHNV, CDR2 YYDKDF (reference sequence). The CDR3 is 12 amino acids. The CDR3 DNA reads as TGTGCCACCAGCAGCAGGGTAAACATTCAGTACTTC. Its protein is CATSSRVNIQYF.

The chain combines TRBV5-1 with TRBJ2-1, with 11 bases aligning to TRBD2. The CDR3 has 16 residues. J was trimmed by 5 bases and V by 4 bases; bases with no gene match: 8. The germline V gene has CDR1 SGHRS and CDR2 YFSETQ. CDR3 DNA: TGCGCCAGCAGCCGCGCCGGGACTAGCGGTAACAATGAGCAGTTCTTC. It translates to CASSRAGTSGNNEQFF.

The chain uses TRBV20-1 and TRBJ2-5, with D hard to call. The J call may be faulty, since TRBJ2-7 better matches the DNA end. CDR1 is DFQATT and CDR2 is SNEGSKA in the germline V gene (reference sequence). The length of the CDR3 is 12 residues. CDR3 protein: CSASRNGYEQYF. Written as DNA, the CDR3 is TGCAGTGCTAGTCGAAATGGCTACGAGCAGTACTTC.

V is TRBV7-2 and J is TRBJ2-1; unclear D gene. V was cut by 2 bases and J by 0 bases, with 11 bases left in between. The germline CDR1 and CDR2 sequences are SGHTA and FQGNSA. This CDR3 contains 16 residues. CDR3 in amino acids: CASSLSGSSSYNEQFF. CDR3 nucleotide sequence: TGTGCCAGCAGCTTATCCGGTTCAAGCTCCTACAATGAGCAGTTCTTC.

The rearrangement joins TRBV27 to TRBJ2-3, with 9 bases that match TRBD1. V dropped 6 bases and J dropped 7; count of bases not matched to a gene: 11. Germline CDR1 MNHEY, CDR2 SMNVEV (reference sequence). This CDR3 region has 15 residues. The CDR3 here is CASRRDGTGIYTQYF. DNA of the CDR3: TGTGCCAGCAGGCGAGACGGGACAGGGATTTATACGCAGTATTTT.

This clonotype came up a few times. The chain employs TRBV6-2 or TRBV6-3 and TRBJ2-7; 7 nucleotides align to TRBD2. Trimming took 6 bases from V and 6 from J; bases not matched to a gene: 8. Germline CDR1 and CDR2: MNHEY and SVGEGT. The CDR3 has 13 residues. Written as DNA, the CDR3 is TGTGCCAGCAGACCCACTAGCGTCCGCGAGCAGTACTTC. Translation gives CASRPTSVREQYF.

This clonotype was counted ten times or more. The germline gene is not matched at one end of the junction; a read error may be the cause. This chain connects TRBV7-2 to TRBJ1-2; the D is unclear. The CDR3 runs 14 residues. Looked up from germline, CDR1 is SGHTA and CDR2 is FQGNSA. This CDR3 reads CASSLDGSNYGYTF. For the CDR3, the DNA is TGCGCCAGCAGCTTGGATGGCAGTAACTATGGCTACACCTTC. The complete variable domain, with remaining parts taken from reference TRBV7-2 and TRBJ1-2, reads GAGVSQSPSNKVTEKGKDVELRCDPISGHTALYWYRQSLGQGLEFLIYFQGNSAPDKSGLPSDRFSAERTGGSVSTLTIQRTQQEDSAVYLCASSLDGSNYGYTFGSGTRLTVV.

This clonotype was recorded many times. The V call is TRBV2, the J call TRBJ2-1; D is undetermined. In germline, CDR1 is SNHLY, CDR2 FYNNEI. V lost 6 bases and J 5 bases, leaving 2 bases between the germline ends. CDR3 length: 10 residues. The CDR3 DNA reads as TGTGCCAGCAGGGACAATGAGCAGTTCTTC. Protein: CASRDNEQFF.

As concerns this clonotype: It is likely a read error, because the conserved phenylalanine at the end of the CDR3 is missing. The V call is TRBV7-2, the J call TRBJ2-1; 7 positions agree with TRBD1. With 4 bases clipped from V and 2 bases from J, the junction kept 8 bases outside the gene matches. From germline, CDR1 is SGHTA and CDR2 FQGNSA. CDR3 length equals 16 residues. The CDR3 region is CASSSLPGQTYNEQFL. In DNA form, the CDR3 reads TGTGCCAGCAGCTCCCTTCCGGGACAGACCTACAATGAGCAGTTCCTC.

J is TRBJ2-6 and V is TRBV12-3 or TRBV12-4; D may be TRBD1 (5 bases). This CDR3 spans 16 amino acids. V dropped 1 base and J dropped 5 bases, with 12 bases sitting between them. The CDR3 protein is CASSLGANRRANVLTF. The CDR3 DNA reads TGTGCCAGCAGTTTAGGGGCAAACAGGAGGGCCAACGTCCTGACTTTC.

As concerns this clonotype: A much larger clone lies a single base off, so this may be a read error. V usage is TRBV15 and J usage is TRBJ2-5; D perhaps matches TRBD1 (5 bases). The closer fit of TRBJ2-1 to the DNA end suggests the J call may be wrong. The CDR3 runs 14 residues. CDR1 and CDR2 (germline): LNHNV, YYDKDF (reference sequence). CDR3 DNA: TGTGCCACCAGCAGAGTCGACAGACAAGAGACCCAGTTCTTC. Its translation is CATSRVDRQETQFF.

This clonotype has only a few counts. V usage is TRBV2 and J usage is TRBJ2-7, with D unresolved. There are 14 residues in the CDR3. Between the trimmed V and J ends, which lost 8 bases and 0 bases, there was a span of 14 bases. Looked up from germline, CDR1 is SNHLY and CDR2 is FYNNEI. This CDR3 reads CASSQDGNSYEQYF. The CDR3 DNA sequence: TGTGCCAGCTCTCAGGACGGAAACTCCTACGAGCAGTACTTC.

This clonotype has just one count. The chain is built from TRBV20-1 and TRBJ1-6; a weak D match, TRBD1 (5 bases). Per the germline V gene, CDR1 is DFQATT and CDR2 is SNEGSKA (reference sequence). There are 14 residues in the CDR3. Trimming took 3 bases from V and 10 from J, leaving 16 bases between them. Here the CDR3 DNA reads TGCAGTGCTAGGGTGCGGCGGGACGGCTCACCCCTCCACTTT. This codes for CSARVRRDGSPLHF.